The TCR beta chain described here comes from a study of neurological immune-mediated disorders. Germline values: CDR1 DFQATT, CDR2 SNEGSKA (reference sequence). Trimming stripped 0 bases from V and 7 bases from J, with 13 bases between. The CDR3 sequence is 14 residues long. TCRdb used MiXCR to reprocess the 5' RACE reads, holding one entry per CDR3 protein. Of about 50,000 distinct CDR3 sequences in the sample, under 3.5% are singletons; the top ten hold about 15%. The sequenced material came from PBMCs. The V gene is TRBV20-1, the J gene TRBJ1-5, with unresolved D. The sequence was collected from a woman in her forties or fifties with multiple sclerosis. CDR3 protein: CSARDTTRGQPQHF. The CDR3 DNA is TGCAGTGCTAGAGATACGACGCGGGGACAGCCCCAGCATTTT.